These 26 T cell receptor beta chains were sequenced from one sample in a study of CD8+CD57+ T cells in acquired aplastic anemia. Researchers used genomic DNA as the template to profile TCR beta VDJ and CDR3. MiXCR was run by TCRdb on the reads, yielding one entry per CDR3 protein. The top ten hold more than 3.5% of the sample, which has around 400,000 distinct CDR3 sequences, just under 70% seen once. Sequencing was performed on sorted CD4+, CD8+, or CD8+CD57+ T cells (not recorded which) from PBMCs. These receptors all stem from a human donor in good health, serving as a control.

The chain is built from TRBV2 and TRBJ2-1; D gene unclear. This CDR3 spans 13 amino acids. Per germline, CDR1 SNHLY and CDR2 FYNNEI. V shed 6 bases and J shed 8 bases, with 14 bases lying between them. CDR3: CASREVPHYEQFF. CDR3 in DNA: TGTGCCAGCAGAGAGGTCCCCCATTATGAGCAGTTCTTC.

The chain uses TRBV7-6 and TRBJ1-1, with D uncertain. Germline-derived CDR1 and CDR2 are SGHVS and FNYEAQ. The CDR3 is made up of 17 amino acids. V was shortened by 5 bases and J by 1 base, with 20 bases between the two germline ends. CDR3 nucleotide sequence: TGTGCCAGCAGCCTAACAACAGATACGCAGCGGAACACTGAAGCTTTCTTT. This gives the protein CASSLTTDTQRNTEAFF.

The table lists this clonotype with a few counts. The chain is built from TRBV10-3 and TRBJ2-5, with TRBD1 matching over 11 bases. The CDR3 loop spans 15 amino acids. V lost 3 bases, J lost 5 bases, and 5 bases stayed unmatched. From germline, CDR1 is ENHRY and CDR2 SYGVKD. CDR3 sequence reads: CAISDRDRGIETQYF. The CDR3 DNA reads TGTGCCATCAGTGACCGGGACAGGGGGATCGAGACCCAGTACTTC.

A note on this clonotype: Relative to the germline gene, one junction end is altered; a read error may explain this. This chain links TRBV7-2 with TRBJ2-7; TRBD1 matches 9 bases. Germline V gene lookup returns CDR1 SGHTA and CDR2 FQGNSA. The CDR3 runs 14 residues. The chain's CDR3 is CASSLGTGLCEQYF. CDR3 nucleotides: TGCGCCAGCAGCCTTGGGACAGGGCTTTGCGAGCAGTACTTC.

Note on this clonotype: A much larger clone lies a single base off, so this may be a read error. The conserved closing phenylalanine or tryptophan is absent in this CDR3, likely reflecting a read error. It is unclear where the CDR3 begins or ends on the DNA, so no DNA is shown, and the CDR3 is as TCRdb lists it. The rearrangement links TRBV11-2 to TRBJ2-3; TRBD1, as called in the table, went unchecked against the DNA. 13 amino acids form the CDR3, both terminal residues included. The germline CDR1 and CDR2 sequences are SGHAT and FQNNGV. CDR3 loop: CASSLDRGQGGIL.

The chain has TRBV12-3 or TRBV12-4 and TRBJ2-7, with 11 positions matching TRBD2. V was pared by 4 bases and J by 5 bases, with 10 bases of the junction left unmatched. The CDR3 spans 16 residues. In DNA, the CDR3 is TGTGCCAGCAGTTACCATAGCGGGGGGGCTAAAGACGAGCAGTACTTC. Protein product: CASSYHSGGAKDEQYF.

This clonotype was recorded at least ten times. The chain employs TRBV5-5 and TRBJ1-1; TRBD1 matches 10 bases. There are 16 residues in the CDR3. Losses at the gene ends were 3 bases for V and 11 bases for J; bases not matched to a gene: 16. CDR1 is SGHKS and CDR2 is YYEKEE in the germline V gene (reference sequence). In nucleotides, the CDR3 is TGTGCCAGCAGCTCACTCCGGGACAGGGGCCTCCGTTGGGCTTTCTTT. Translating gives CASSSLRDRGLRWAFF.

The rearrangement joins TRBV10-1 to TRBJ2-5, with D maybe TRBD1 (6 bases). V lost 4 bases to trimming and J lost 10 bases, with 13 bases between them. The CDR3 has 12 residues. CDR1 and CDR2 (germline): WNHNN, SYGVQD (reference sequence). CDR3 loop: CASSGGHDFQYF. The CDR3 coding sequence is TGCGCCAGCAGTGGGGGACACGACTTCCAGTACTTC.

In this sample, this clonotype turned up a few times. The chain carries TRBV19 and TRBJ1-1, with 9 positions matching TRBD1. This CDR3 is 15 amino acids long. V shed 5 bases, J shed 3 bases, and the junction held 7 bases outside the gene matches. Germline-derived CDR1 and CDR2 are LNHDA and SQIVND (reference sequence). CDR3: CASSFMRTGDTEAFF. The CDR3 DNA follows: TGTGCCAGTAGTTTTATGAGGACAGGGGACACTGAAGCTTTCTTT. Together with reference TRBV19 and TRBJ1-1, the CDR3 gives the full variable domain: DGGITQSPKYLFRKEGQNVTLSCEQNLNHDAMYWYRQDPGQGLRLIYYSQIVNDFQKGDIAEGYSVSREKKESFPLTVTSAQKNPTAFYLCASSFMRTGDTEAFFGQGTRLTVV.

As regards this clonotype: A read error may produce the germline difference seen at one junction end. J is TRBJ2-3 and V is TRBV13; either TRBD1 or TRBD2 may fit D (6 bases each). Germline V CDR1 and CDR2: PRHDT, FYEKMQ (reference sequence). There are 13 residues in the CDR3. CDR3 DNA: TGTGCCAGCAGCGTACAGGGACTCACAGATACGCAGTTT. Residues: CASSVQGLTDTQF.

The table lists this clonotype with a few counts. J is TRBJ2-5 and V is TRBV9; 7 nucleotides match TRBD2. With 0 bases clipped from V and 0 bases from J, the junction kept 5 bases outside the gene matches. Per germline, CDR1 SGDLS and CDR2 YYNGEE. The CDR3 extends over 16 amino acids. The CDR3: CASSVGGGGHQETQYF. Written as DNA, the CDR3 is TGTGCCAGCAGCGTAGGTGGCGGGGGTCACCAAGAGACCCAGTACTTC.

The chain carries TRBV7-2 and TRBJ1-1; TRBD1 might be the D (6 bases). Trimming took 4 bases from V and 7 from J, leaving 13 bases between them. CDR3 length: 13 residues. Germline CDR1 and CDR2: SGHTA and FQGNSA. The CDR3: CASSSDRQVEAFF. Here the CDR3 DNA reads TGTGCCAGCAGCTCGGACAGACAAGTTGAAGCTTTCTTT.

CDR3 bases: TGTGCCAGCAGTGATCCTTCCCGGAGCTCCTATAATTCACCCCTCCACTTT. Its protein is CASSDPSRSSYNSPLHF. The V and J genes are TRBV6-1 and TRBJ1-6; no reliable D call. The CDR3 totals 17 residues. Trimming removed 3 bases from V and 0 bases from J, with 12 bases in between. Per the germline V gene, CDR1 is MNHNS and CDR2 is SASEGT.

Regarding this clonotype: Since a much larger clone is just one base distant, this may be a read error. The J gene is TRBJ1-5, the V gene TRBV7-9; D not resolved. V lost 6 bases to trimming and J lost 6 bases, with 9 bases between them. Germline CDR1 reads SEHNR; CDR2 reads FQNEAQ (reference sequence). The CDR3 contains 12 residues. The CDR3 DNA sequence: TGTGCCAGCAGGGCCCCGGGTCAGCCCCAGCATTTT. Amino acid sequence: CASRAPGQPQHF. The whole variable domain, filled in from reference TRBV7-9 and TRBJ1-5, reads DTGVSQNPRHKITKRGQNVTFRCDPISEHNRLYWYRQTLGQGPEFLTYFQNEAQLEKSRLLSDRFSAERPKGSFSTLEIQRTEQGDSAMYLCASRAPGQPQHFGDGTRLSIL.

V usage is TRBV12-1 and J usage is TRBJ1-3. TRBV12-1 is a known pseudogene. This CDR3 spans 15 amino acids. The CDR3 spells CASRVTWLSGNTIYF. CDR3 nucleotide sequence: TGTGCCAGTAGGGTCACCTGGCTCTCTGGAAACACCATATATTTT.

The chain joins TRBV13 to TRBJ2-7; D gene uncertain. V dropped 4 bases and J dropped 7 bases, with 17 bases sitting between them. This CDR3 is 14 amino acids long. Germline V gives CDR1 PRHDT, CDR2 FYEKMQ (reference sequence). CDR3 DNA: TGTGCCAGCAGCTCCGGAGATACGCAGTATGAGCAGTACTTC. Amino acid sequence: CASSSGDTQYEQYF.

The chain combines TRBV7-6 with TRBJ2-3; 9 nucleotides match TRBD1. Trimming cost V 5 bases and J 5 bases; bases outside gene matches: 8. The CDR3 loop spans 15 amino acids. CDR1 and CDR2 from the germline V gene are SGHVS and FNYEAQ. DNA of the CDR3: TGTGCCAGCAGCAGGGGGACAGGGAGCGGAGATACGCAGTATTTT. Residues: CASSRGTGSGDTQYF.

The table lists this clonotype with a count of one. The chain carries TRBV25-1 and TRBJ2-7; the D gene is possibly TRBD1 (5 bases). The CDR3 has 12 residues. The germline V and J ends were trimmed by 8 bases and 2 bases, with 10 bases remaining between them. Looked up from germline, CDR1 is MGHDK and CDR2 is SYGVNS. Here the CDR3 DNA reads TGTGCCAGCGTTTCAGGGACCTACGAGCAGTACTTC. Protein product: CASVSGTYEQYF.

This clonotype appeared a single time. V and J are TRBV7-3 and TRBJ2-5; no clear D. This CDR3 spans 14 amino acids. V lost 8 bases and J 5 bases, leaving 18 bases between the germline ends. In germline, CDR1 is SGHTA, CDR2 FQGTGA. The CDR3 DNA reads as TGTGCCAGCGGCAGCCGGGCCCCAAATGAGACCCAGTACTTC. Its protein is CASGSRAPNETQYF.

CDR3 region: CASSPPVGTMSSSPLHF. The CDR3 nucleotides are TGTGCCAGCAGCCCCCCGGTTGGAACAATGAGCAGTTCTCCCCTCCACTTT. V gene TRBV7-3 combines with J gene TRBJ1-6; unclear D gene. Germline CDR1 is SGHTA and CDR2 is FQGTGA. Trimming took 5 bases from V and 13 from J, leaving 27 bases between them. This CDR3 is built from 17 residues.

This chain links TRBV20-1 with TRBJ2-3; 8 bases align to TRBD2. CDR1 DFQATT and CDR2 SNEGSKA come from the germline V gene (reference sequence). The CDR3 runs 14 residues. V lost 3 bases and J lost 5; bases outside the gene matches: 7. CDR3 coding DNA: TGCAGTGCTAGCGGGGGGGACAATGAAGATACGCAGTATTTT. It codes for CSASGGDNEDTQYF.

A word on this clonotype: The junction departs from the called germline gene at one end, perhaps through a read error. The gene calls are TRBV7-2 and TRBJ1-2; D not certain. Germline CDR1 reads SGHTA; CDR2 reads FQGNSA. The CDR3 sequence is 15 residues long. The CDR3 is CATSSWTGTNDGYTF. The CDR3 DNA reads as TGTGCCACCAGCAGTTGGACGGGCACGAACGATGGCTACACCTTC.

This clonotype was found many times. This rearrangement joins TRBV12-5 to TRBJ2-3; a possible D gene is TRBD2 (7 bases). V was trimmed by 0 bases and J by 3 bases, leaving 13 bases between them. The CDR3 is 16 residues long. The V gene's germline CDR1 is LGHNT and CDR2 FRNRAP. The CDR3 sequence is CASGLVLRGRTDTQYF. The CDR3, as DNA: TGTGCTAGTGGTTTGGTATTGCGGGGGCGTACAGATACGCAGTATTTT.

This clonotype was seen at least ten times. The chain links TRBV7-9 to TRBJ2-3; D perhaps matches TRBD1 (6 bases). This CDR3 contains 14 residues. Per germline, CDR1 SEHNR and CDR2 FQNEAQ (reference sequence). Deletions cut 5 bases from V and 1 base from J, with 10 bases between. This chain's CDR3 is CASSPGHGTDTQYF. The CDR3 nucleotides are TGTGCCAGCAGCCCGGGACACGGCACAGATACGCAGTATTTT.

Regarding this clonotype: A read error may explain this, as a much larger clone is one base away. V gene TRBV4-3 combines with J gene TRBJ1-2; maybe TRBD1 (6 bases). The germline V gene has CDR1 LGHNA and CDR2 YSLEER. The CDR3 covers 14 residues. The CDR3 DNA sequence: TGCGCCAGCAGCCAAGAAGGGGGAAACTATAGCTACACCTTC. Protein sequence: CASSQEGGNYSYTF.

This clonotype was counted ten times or more. The chain carries TRBV27 and TRBJ1-1; possibly TRBD1 for D (6 bases). Per germline, CDR1 MNHEY and CDR2 SMNVEV (reference sequence). CDR3 size: 14 residues. The V end was cut by 3 bases, the J end by 5 bases, with 13 bases between. The CDR3 region has the DNA TGTGCCAGCAGTTTGGACAGATCGAGGACTGAAGCTTTCTTT. This codes for CASSLDRSRTEAFF.